The rows below give T cell receptor beta chains drawn from one sample of a study of PD-1 blockade in classical Hodgkin lymphoma. Using immunoSEQ multiplex PCR, the repertoire was profiled, and TCRdb retains in-frame clones only, with some absent. The profile covers roughly 70,000 clones, with about 70% appearing a single time and approximately 9% taken by the ten largest. Sequenced here: peripheral blood mononuclear cells (PBMCs), sampled before the second cycle of nivolumab. The receptors were sampled from a human donor with classical Hodgkin lymphoma. Both conserved end residues are part of each CDR3. The D gene is left open where the match is weak. Part of the rows lack a size; the others show once, few, many or a class for expanded clones.

j_gene,abundance,len,v_gene,d_gene,CDR3nt,CDR3aa
TRBJ1-1,NA,12,TRBV25-1,NA,TGTGCCAGCATGCGGGGGGGGACTGAAGCTTTCTTT,CASMRGGTEAFF
TRBJ2-3,NA,13,TRBV28,NA,TGTGCCAGCAGAACTGGAGGCCCAGATACGCAGTATTTT,CASRTGGPDTQYF
TRBJ1-2,NA,14,TRBV11-3,NA,TGTGCCAGCAGCTTATCACAGGAATGGTATGGCTACACCTTC,CASSLSQEWYGYTF
TRBJ1-2,NA,11,TRBV19,NA,TGTGCCAGTAGTATGCGATATGGCTACACCTTC,CASSMRYGYTF
TRBJ1-1,NA,12,TRBV2,NA,TGTGCCAGCAGTGAGAGGGGACCTGAAGCTTTCTTT,CASSERGPEAFF
TRBJ2-5,few,11,TRBV20-1,TRBD2,TGCAGTGCTACGGGGGGGGAGACCCAGTACTTC,CSATGGETQYF
TRBJ1-2,NA,12,TRBV29-1,NA,TGCAGCGTTGAGGATGGATTCTATGGCTACACCTTC,CSVEDGFYGYTF
TRBJ1-1,NA,14,TRBV7-6,TRBD1,TGTGCCAGCAGCGAAGGGACAGGAGATCAGAGAGCTTTCTTT,CASSEGTGDQRAFF
TRBJ2-2,NA,15,TRBV5-4,NA,TGTGCCAGCAGCACCGGGACCGAGAACACCGGGGAGCTGTTTTTT,CASSTGTENTGELFF
TRBJ1-5,NA,15,TRBV2,TRBD1,TGTGCCAGCAGTGCAAGGCAGGGGGGCAATCAGCCCCAGCATTTT,CASSARQGGNQPQHF
TRBJ1-1,NA,18,TRBV4-1,NA,TGCGCCAGCAGCCAAGTAGGGGGGAACAGGGACCGGGACACTGAAGCTTTCTTT,CASSQVGGNRDRDTEAFF
TRBJ2-7,NA,14,TRBV6-5,TRBD1,TGTGCCAGCAGTTACTCGACAGGGTCGGGCGAGCAGTACTTC,CASSYSTGSGEQYF
TRBJ1-4,NA,13,TRBV11-3,NA,TGTGCCAGCAGGGTCCAAGAGGGTGAAAAACTGTTTTTT,CASRVQEGEKLFF
TRBJ2-7,NA,17,TRBV11-1,TRBD2,TGTGCCAGCAGCTGGTCTAGCGGGAGGGCCAAAACCTACGAGCAGTACTTC,CASSWSSGRAKTYEQYF
TRBJ2-7,NA,14,TRBV4-1,TRBD1,TGCGCCAGCAGCCAAGGGACAGGGCCCTACGAGCAGTACTTC,CASSQGTGPYEQYF
TRBJ2-3,NA,15,TRBV6-5,NA,TGTGCCAGCAGTAACAGCGTCCAAAGCACAGATACGCAGTATTTT,CASSNSVQSTDTQYF
TRBJ2-2,NA,13,TRBV27,NA,TGTGCCAGCAGTTATATAGACACCGGGGAGCTGTTTTTT,CASSYIDTGELFF
TRBJ2-2,NA,14,TRBV6-5,NA,TGTGCCAGCAGTCCTCGACACGGCACCGGGGAGCTGTTTTTT,CASSPRHGTGELFF